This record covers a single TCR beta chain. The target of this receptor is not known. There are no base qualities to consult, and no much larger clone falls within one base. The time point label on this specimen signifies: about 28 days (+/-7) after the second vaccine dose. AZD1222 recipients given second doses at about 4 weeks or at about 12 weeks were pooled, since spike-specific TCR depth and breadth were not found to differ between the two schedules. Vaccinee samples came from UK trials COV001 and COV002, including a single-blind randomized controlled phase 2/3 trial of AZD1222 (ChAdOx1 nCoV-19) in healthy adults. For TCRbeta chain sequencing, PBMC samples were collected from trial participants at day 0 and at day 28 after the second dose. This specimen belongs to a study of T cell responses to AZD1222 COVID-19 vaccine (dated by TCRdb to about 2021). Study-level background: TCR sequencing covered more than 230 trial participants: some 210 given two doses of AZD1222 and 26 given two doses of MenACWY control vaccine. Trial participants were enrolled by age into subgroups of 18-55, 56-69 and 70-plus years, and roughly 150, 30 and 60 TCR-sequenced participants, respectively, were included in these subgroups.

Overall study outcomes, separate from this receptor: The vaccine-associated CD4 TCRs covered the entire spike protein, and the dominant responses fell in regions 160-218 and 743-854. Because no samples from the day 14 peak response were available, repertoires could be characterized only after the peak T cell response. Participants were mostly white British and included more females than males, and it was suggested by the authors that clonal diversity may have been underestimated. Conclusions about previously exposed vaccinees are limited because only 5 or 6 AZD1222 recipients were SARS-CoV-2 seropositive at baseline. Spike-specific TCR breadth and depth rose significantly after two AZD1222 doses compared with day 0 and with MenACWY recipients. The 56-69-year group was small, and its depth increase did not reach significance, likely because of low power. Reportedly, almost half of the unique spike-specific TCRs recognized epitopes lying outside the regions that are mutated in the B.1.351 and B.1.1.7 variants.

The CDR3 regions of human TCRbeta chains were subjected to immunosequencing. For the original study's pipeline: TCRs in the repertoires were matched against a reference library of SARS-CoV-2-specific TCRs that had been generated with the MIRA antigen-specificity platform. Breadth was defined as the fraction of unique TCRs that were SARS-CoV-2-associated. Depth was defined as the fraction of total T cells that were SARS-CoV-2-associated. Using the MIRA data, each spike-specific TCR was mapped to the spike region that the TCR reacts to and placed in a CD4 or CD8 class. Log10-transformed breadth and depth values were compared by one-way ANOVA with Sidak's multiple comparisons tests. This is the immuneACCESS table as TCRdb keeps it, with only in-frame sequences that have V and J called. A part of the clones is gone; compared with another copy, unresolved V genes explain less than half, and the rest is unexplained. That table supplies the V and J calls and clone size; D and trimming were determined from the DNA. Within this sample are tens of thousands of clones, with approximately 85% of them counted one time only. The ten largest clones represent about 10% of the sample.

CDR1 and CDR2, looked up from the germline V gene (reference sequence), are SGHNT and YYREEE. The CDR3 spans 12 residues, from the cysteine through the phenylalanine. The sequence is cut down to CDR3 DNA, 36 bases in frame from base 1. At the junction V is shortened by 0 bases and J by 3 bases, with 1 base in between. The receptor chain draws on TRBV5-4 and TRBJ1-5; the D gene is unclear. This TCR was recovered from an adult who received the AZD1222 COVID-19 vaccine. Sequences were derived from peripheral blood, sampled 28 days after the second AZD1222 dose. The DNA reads TGTGCCAGCAGCTTGGACAATCAGCCCCAGCATTTT. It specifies CASSLDNQPQHF.